This TCR beta chain was found in a study of CD8 T cells in Susac syndrome. RNA, at about 0.45 to 1 ug, was reverse transcribed with random hexamers. The CDR3 of TCR beta was amplified by immunoSEQ multiplex PCR across 54 Vbeta and 13 Jbeta. TCRdb reanalysed the immunoSEQ multiplex PCR reads using MiXCR and keeps one entry per CDR3 protein. The sample consists of about 140,000 distinct CDR3 sequences, about 95% of them appearing once. Germline values: CDR1 MGHDK, CDR2 SYGVNS. This CDR3 is built from 12 residues. The germline V and J ends were trimmed by 8 bases and 5 bases, with 12 bases remaining between them.

The clonotype was recovered from a human donor with Susac syndrome. This chain links TRBV25-1 with TRBJ2-5, with D perhaps given as TRBD1 or TRBD2 (5 bases each). Sample: CD4+ T cells from PBMCs. DNA of the CDR3: TGTGCCAGCCGAGGGGTCCGGGAGACCCAGTACTTC. This encodes CASRGVRETQYF.